Following are 31 T cell receptor beta chains from one sample sequenced in a study of T cell repertoires in aging, cancer and after chemotherapy. The template was genomic DNA from peripheral blood, not RNA. A mixed TRB-A/B primer pool amplified rearranged TRB by multiplex touch-down PCR. TCRdb reprocessed the multiplex PCR reads via MiXCR and lists one record per CDR3 protein. This sample carries some 3,000 distinct CDR3 sequences, approximately 25% of them seen once, and the ten largest clones take more than 9.5%. The specimen sequenced was blood. The source of these receptors is a human donor with a solid tumor.

The chain joins TRBV11-2 to TRBJ1-4; no clear D. Germline V gene lookup returns CDR1 SGHAT and CDR2 FQNNGV. Trimming stripped 1 base from V and 0 bases from J, with 18 bases between. The CDR3 loop spans 19 amino acids. CDR3: CASSLGWGGGYATNEKLFF. The CDR3 DNA sequence: TGTGCCAGCAGCTTAGGGTGGGGAGGCGGTTACGCAACTAATGAAAAACTGTTTTTT.

Sample share makes this clonotype medium-sized. The chain has TRBV6-1 and TRBJ1-4, with D perhaps matching TRBD1 (5 bases). This CDR3 comprises 15 residues. Germline V gene data show CDR1 as MNHNS and CDR2 as SASEGT. V was pared by 1 base and J by 2 bases, with 8 bases between. Here the CDR3 DNA reads TGTGCCAGCAGTGAAGGGGGGGGTACTAATGAAAAACTGTTTTTT. Amino acid sequence: CASSEGGGTNEKLFF.

This clonotype is classed as medium-sized. The rearrangement uses TRBV5-1 and TRBJ1-4; no clear D. This CDR3 spans 14 amino acids. Germline V gene lookup returns CDR1 SGHRS and CDR2 YFSETQ. V lost 0 bases, J lost 6 bases, and 9 bases lay in between. CDR3 DNA: TGCGCCAGCAGCTTGGTTACGGAAGATGAAAAACTGTTTTTT. It specifies CASSLVTEDEKLFF.

As concerns this clonotype: One end of the junction is discordant with germline, which a read error may explain. The gene calls are TRBV28 and TRBJ1-5; 11 positions match TRBD1. CDR3 length: 15 residues. Germline V gives CDR1 MDHEN, CDR2 SYDVKM. CDR3 nucleotide sequence: TGTGCCAGCAGTTCCCGGACAGGGGGCAAACAGCCCCAGCATTTT. Its protein product is CASSSRTGGKQPQHF.

The chain employs TRBV4-1 and TRBJ1-2; 10 bases align to TRBD1. The CDR3 is 17 amino acids. Germline CDR1 MGHRA, CDR2 YSYEKL. The V gene end was trimmed by 0 bases and the J gene end by 7 bases; junction bases not matched to a gene: 11. CDR3 coding DNA: TGCGCCAGCAGCCAAGATCCCACCGACAGGGGGCCAGCTGGCTACACCTTC. Translating gives CASSQDPTDRGPAGYTF.

This clonotype is deemed large (0.1 to 1%). This chain connects TRBV29-1 to TRBJ2-2, with D perhaps matching TRBD2 (5 bases). CDR1 and CDR2 from the germline V gene are SQVTM and ANQGSEA. This CDR3 is built from 14 residues. Trimming took off 7 bases at V and 3 bases at J, with 15 bases between the two ends. CDR3 protein: CSGRFGMHTGELFF. The CDR3 coding sequence is TGCAGCGGCCGTTTCGGGATGCACACCGGGGAGCTGTTTTTT.

This clonotype was seen once. A much larger clone differs from this one at a single base, so this may be a read error. The chain is built from TRBV5-6 and TRBJ1-4; no firm D call. This CDR3 spans 13 amino acids. CDR1 and CDR2 (germline): SGHDT, YYEEEE. CDR3 sequence reads: CVSSQDRDEKLFF. For the CDR3, the DNA is TGTGTCAGCAGCCAAGATAGGGATGAAAAACTGTTTTTT.

This clonotype has just a few counts. The chain links TRBV24-1 to TRBJ1-5, with D possibly TRBD1 on 6 matching bases. CDR1 and CDR2 from the germline V gene are KGHDR and SFDVKD. The CDR3 is 15 residues long. V was cut by 4 bases and J by 4 bases, with 13 bases left in between. CDR3 amino acids: CATSDRSTGNQPQHF. CDR3 sequence (DNA): TGTGCCACCAGTGACCGATCGACAGGTAATCAGCCCCAGCATTTT.

This clonotype is large. The rearrangement joins TRBV6-5 to TRBJ2-3; D is undetermined. Germline CDR1 MNHEY, CDR2 SVGAGI. The CDR3 totals 13 residues. Trimming removed 0 bases at V and 7 bases at J, with 8 bases between. The CDR3 is CASSYSKGYTQYF. The DNA of the CDR3 is TGTGCCAGCAGTTACTCGAAGGGTTATACGCAGTATTTT.

This chain uses TRBV6-1 with TRBJ2-1; D unresolved. CDR3 length: 12 residues. The germline gives CDR1 MNHNS, CDR2 SASEGT. V lost 3 bases, J lost 8 bases, and 8 bases lay in between. The chain's CDR3 is CASSEEGYEQFF. In nucleotides, the CDR3 is TGTGCCAGCAGTGAGGAAGGCTATGAGCAGTTCTTC.

The chain recombines TRBV6-5 with TRBJ2-3; 11 bases are shared with TRBD2. CDR3 length: 14 residues. Germline V gives CDR1 MNHEY, CDR2 SVGAGI. Unmatched junction bases numbered 4, after V lost 10 bases and J lost 1 base. For the CDR3, the DNA is TGTGCCACCCGGGGACTAGCGGGCACAGATACGCAGTATTTT. As protein: CATRGLAGTDTQYF.

This chain connects TRBV20-1 to TRBJ2-7, with 14 bases aligning to TRBD2. Germline V gene sequence: CDR1 DFQATT, CDR2 SNEGSKA (reference sequence). J was trimmed by 4 bases and V by 6 bases; bases with no gene match: 5. CDR3 size: 14 residues. CDR3 loop: CSAPGTSGSYEQYF. CDR3 nucleotide sequence: TGCAGTGCGCCCGGGACTAGCGGGAGTTACGAGCAGTACTTC.

By its share, this clonotype is medium-sized. The chain has TRBV14 and TRBJ2-1; 12 bases line up with TRBD1. The CDR3 runs to 15 residues. V shed 4 bases, J shed 10 bases, and the junction held 8 bases outside the gene matches. CDR1 SGHDN and CDR2 FVKESK come from the germline V gene. The CDR3 bases are TGTGCCAGCAGCCGACCGGGACAGGGGGCATGGGAGCAGTTCTTC. Protein product: CASSRPGQGAWEQFF.

Within the sample, this clonotype is medium-sized. V usage is TRBV13 and J usage is TRBJ2-7; D is unresolved. Germline V gene sequence: CDR1 PRHDT, CDR2 FYEKMQ (reference sequence). The V and J ends lost 4 bases and 1 base respectively, with 26 bases between them. The CDR3 consists of 19 residues. CDR3 DNA: TGTGCCAGCAGCTCTCCTCTCCCCTGGGTCCTACATAGTTCCTACGAGCAGTACTTC. Translation: CASSSPLPWVLHSSYEQYF.

Sample share makes this clonotype medium-sized (0.01 to 0.1%). The genes are TRBV5-4 and TRBJ2-1; D might be TRBD1 (5 bases). Trimming stripped 4 bases from V and 0 bases from J, with 14 bases between. Germline CDR1 is SGHNT and CDR2 is YYREEE (reference sequence). CDR3 length equals 16 residues. The CDR3 DNA follows: TGTGCCAGCAGCCTCCCCCAGGGATACTCCTACAATGAGCAGTTCTTC. Its protein product is CASSLPQGYSYNEQFF.

This clonotype counts as medium-sized. The rearrangement joins TRBV7-2 to TRBJ2-3, with 9 positions matching TRBD2. The junction had 1 base not matched to a gene; V was cut back by 5 bases and J by 7 bases. Germline assignment: CDR1 SGHTA and CDR2 FQGNSA. CDR3 length: 12 amino acids. The CDR3 is CASSPSGNTQYF. CDR3 DNA sequence: TGTGCCAGCAGCCCTAGCGGGAATACGCAGTATTTT. Supplemented by reference TRBV7-2 and TRBJ2-3, the full variable domain reads GAGVSQSPSNKVTEKGKDVELRCDPISGHTALYWYRQSLGQGLEFLIYFQGNSAPDKSGLPSDRFSAERTGGSVSTLTIQRTQQEDSAVYLCASSPSGNTQYFGPGTRLTVL.

About this clonotype itself: Compared with germline, one end of the junction differs, possibly owing to a read error. The V gene is TRBV11-2, the J gene TRBJ2-4; D is possibly TRBD1 or TRBD2 (6 bases each). Germline V CDR1 and CDR2: SGHAT, FQNNGV. The CDR3 loop spans 16 amino acids. The CDR3 nucleotides are TGTGCCAGCAGCTTAGGAGGGGGTAGCGGACAAAACATTCGGTACTTC. It codes for CASSLGGGSGQNIRYF.

This clonotype is medium-sized. The rearrangement joins TRBV29-1 to TRBJ1-5; D remains ambiguous. Germline CDR1 SQVTM, CDR2 ANQGSEA. The length of the CDR3 is 9 residues. Between the trimmed V and J ends, which lost 2 bases and 9 bases, there was a span of 2 bases. The chain's CDR3 is CSVERPQHF. The DNA for the CDR3 is TGCAGCGTTGAAAGGCCCCAGCATTTT. Full variable domain (remainder filled in from reference TRBV29-1 and TRBJ1-5): SAVISQKPSRDICQRGTSLTIQCQVDSQVTMMFWYRQQPGQSLTLIATANQGSEATYESGFVIDKFPISRPNLTFSTLTVSNMSPEDSSIYLCSVERPQHFGDGTRLSIL.

The chain is built from TRBV20-1 and TRBJ2-3; TRBD2 might be the D (6 bases). V lost 7 bases and J lost 6, with 20 bases in between. The V gene's germline CDR1 is DFQATT and CDR2 SNEGSKA (reference sequence). The CDR3 has 14 amino acids. The CDR3 DNA sequence: TGCAGTGATAGGCTCACTAGCTCCGCGGATACGCAGTATTTT. Protein sequence: CSDRLTSSADTQYF.

V is TRBV4-2 and J is TRBJ1-1, with 7 bases fitting TRBD1. The CDR3 is made up of 14 amino acids. Germline V gene lookup returns CDR1 LGHNA and CDR2 YNFKEQ. After removal of 2 bases from V and 4 bases from J, the junction contained 4 bases not matched to a gene. CDR3 DNA sequence: TGTGCCAGCAGCCAAATAACAGGGGTCACTGAAGCTTTCTTT. Protein sequence: CASSQITGVTEAFF.

By sample fraction, this clonotype is medium-sized. The chain combines TRBV19 with TRBJ1-5, with D maybe TRBD1 (6 bases). Between the trimmed V and J ends, which lost 4 bases and 4 bases, there was a span of 11 bases. The CDR3 has 14 residues. Germline CDR1 LNHDA, CDR2 SQIVND (reference sequence). The CDR3 DNA follows: TGTGCCAGTAGTAGGAGACAGGAAAATCAGCCCCAGCATTTT. This encodes CASSRRQENQPQHF.

The gene calls are TRBV28 and TRBJ1-4; D gene ambiguous. The germline V gene has CDR1 MDHEN and CDR2 SYDVKM. Trimming cost V 8 bases and J 7 bases, with 8 bases left between them. CDR3 size: 11 residues. CDR3 in amino acids: CASSTPEKLFF. The CDR3 coding sequence is TGTGCCAGCTCAACGCCTGAAAAACTGTTTTTT. The variable domain in full, completed from reference TRBV28 and TRBJ1-4, reads DVKVTQSSRYLVKRTGEKVFLECVQDMDHENMFWYRQDPGLGLRLIYFSYDVKMKEKGDIPEGYSVSREKKERFSLILESASTNQTSMYLCASSTPEKLFFGSGTQLSVL.

This clonotype rates as large. The chain links TRBV27 to TRBJ2-1; D is uncertain. The CDR3 runs 15 residues. The germline CDR1 and CDR2 sequences are MNHEY and SMNVEV (reference sequence). Trimming shortened V by 6 bases and J by 0 bases, and 12 bases separated the two germline ends. CDR3 protein: CASSPGVSSYNEQFF. CDR3 nucleotide sequence: TGTGCCAGCAGCCCCGGAGTGAGCTCCTACAATGAGCAGTTCTTC.

This clonotype was observed once. The V call is TRBV25-1, the J call TRBJ2-2; D not certain. This CDR3 has 16 amino acids. Per germline, CDR1 MGHDK and CDR2 SYGVNS. Trimming shortened V by 2 bases and J by 2 bases, and 12 bases separated the two germline ends. The CDR3 protein is CASSEGLQINTGELFF. The CDR3 DNA is TGTGCCAGCAGTGAAGGCCTGCAGATTAACACCGGGGAGCTGTTTTTT.

With regard to this clonotype: One end of the junction fails to match germline, which may point to a read error. The chain recombines TRBV7-7 with TRBJ2-2; 11 positions agree with TRBD2. Looked up from germline, CDR1 is SSHAT and CDR2 is FNYEAQ (reference sequence). This CDR3 spans 17 amino acids. Here the CDR3 reads CASSPTSGAQNTGELFF. CDR3 bases: TGTGCTAGCAGCCCGACTAGCGGGGCCCAAAACACCGGGGAGCTGTTTTTT.

By share of the sample, this clonotype is medium-sized. The chain links TRBV19 to TRBJ2-7, with TRBD1 identical over 11 bases. The CDR3 covers 15 residues. Germline values: CDR1 LNHDA, CDR2 SQIVND (reference sequence). J gave up 6 bases and V 9 bases, and 13 bases lay outside the gene matches. Here the CDR3 DNA reads TGTGCCAGCCGAGACCGGACAGGGGGCGGGGTCGAGCAGTACTTC. Protein: CASRDRTGGGVEQYF.

In this sample, this clonotype is medium-sized. The J gene is TRBJ2-3, the V gene TRBV15; 7 nucleotides line up with TRBD2. Trimming removed 6 bases from V and 3 bases from J; junction bases left unmatched: 9. This CDR3 region has 15 residues. Germline loops: CDR1 LNHNV, CDR2 YYDKDF (reference sequence). This CDR3 reads CATSSDIGGTDTQYF. DNA of the CDR3: TGTGCCACCAGTTCGGACATCGGGGGGACAGATACGCAGTATTTT.

By sample share, this clonotype is medium-sized. J is TRBJ1-4 and V is TRBV6-5, with D perhaps TRBD1 (6 bases). V was shortened by 8 bases and J by 7 bases, with 17 bases between the two germline ends. The germline CDR1 and CDR2 sequences are MNHEY and SVGAGI. The CDR3 spans 14 residues. The CDR3 nucleotides are TGTGCCAGCTCAAACAGGGATGTTGGTGAAAAACTGTTTTTT. Encoded protein: CASSNRDVGEKLFF.

This clonotype is deemed medium-sized. The V and J genes are TRBV24-1 and TRBJ2-1; 9 nucleotides match TRBD2. The CDR3 extends over 14 amino acids. V lost 5 bases and J lost 10; bases outside the gene matches: 8. Germline-derived CDR1 and CDR2 are KGHDR and SFDVKD. The CDR3 DNA reads as TGTGCCACCAGTGCGAGCGGGGGGCGGAGGGAGCAGTTCTTC. Its protein product is CATSASGGRREQFF.

The V gene is TRBV5-1, the J gene TRBJ1-1; TRBD1 is a possible D gene (5 bases). V lost 4 bases to trimming and J lost 4 bases, with 20 bases between them. This CDR3 is 16 amino acids long. Germline V gives CDR1 SGHRS, CDR2 YFSETQ. CDR3: CASSPAPREGSTEAFF. CDR3 nucleotides: TGCGCCAGCAGCCCGGCCCCCCGTGAGGGGAGCACTGAAGCTTTCTTT.

This clonotype is labeled medium-sized. The genes are TRBV30 and TRBJ2-7, with TRBD1 identical over 7 bases. V shed 3 bases and J 4 bases; nucleotides not matched to a gene: 15. The CDR3 is 16 residues long. CDR1 is GTSNPN, CDR2 SVGIG, per germline (reference sequence). CDR3 in DNA: TGTGCCTGGAGGGGCTGGAACGGGACAGAATCTTACGAGCAGTACTTC. Translating it yields CAWRGWNGTESYEQYF.